The next 8 T cell receptor beta chains were all read from a single sample in a study of blood T cell repertoires in COVID-19. Libraries were prepared by immunoSEQ multiplex PCR; TCRdb keeps only in-frame clonotypes and omits some of them. Of some 200,000 clones in the sample, around 80% are singletons; the top ten hold less than 15%. The specimen sequenced was peripheral blood. The receptors shown here come from a human donor in a cohort sampled during active COVID-19.

This clone has a single count. The V and J genes are TRBV15 and TRBJ2-3, with D possibly TRBD1 on 6 matching bases. Trimming cost V 1 base and J 7 bases, with 15 bases left between them. The CDR3 extends over 15 amino acids. The germline V gene has CDR1 LNHNV and CDR2 YYDKDF (reference sequence). The CDR3 region is CATSRVPRGVHTQYF. CDR3 nucleotides: TGTGCCACCAGCAGAGTCCCCAGGGGCGTGCATACGCAGTATTTT.

This clone showed up just once. The genes are TRBV19 and TRBJ1-2; D possibly corresponds to TRBD1 (6 bases). V lost 3 bases, J lost 5 bases, and 16 bases lay in between. This CDR3 has 15 residues. The V gene's germline CDR1 is LNHDA and CDR2 SQIVND (reference sequence). DNA of the CDR3: TGTGCCAGTAGTATGTGGACTGGGGGCGAATATGGCTACACCTTC. Protein: CASSMWTGGEYGYTF.

This clone was detected ten times or more. The chain links TRBV30 to TRBJ2-3, with 10 bases aligning to TRBD2. J gave up 5 bases and V 1 base, and 3 bases lay outside the gene matches. This CDR3 spans 14 amino acids. The germline V gene has CDR1 GTSNPN and CDR2 SVGIG (reference sequence). The CDR3 region has the DNA TGTGCCTGGAGTGCGGGACTAGCGATAGATACGCAGTATTTT. It codes for CAWSAGLAIDTQYF. The entire variable domain, with the rest obtained from reference TRBV30 and TRBJ2-3, is as follows: SQTIHQWPATLVQPVGSPLSLECTVEGTSNPNLYWYRQAAGRGLQLLFYSVGIGQISSEVPQNLSASRPQDRQFILSSKKLLLSDSGFYLCAWSAGLAIDTQYFGPGTRLTVL.

This rearrangement joins TRBV18 to TRBJ1-1; a possible D gene is TRBD1 (6 bases). Trimming pared 3 bases from V and 1 base from J, leaving 21 bases between. The CDR3 sequence is 18 residues long. CDR1 KGHSH and CDR2 LQKENI come from the germline V gene. Here the CDR3 reads CASSPVRNRQVRNTEAFF. CDR3 nucleotides: TGTGCCAGCTCACCGGTCCGTAACCGACAGGTTCGGAACACTGAAGCTTTCTTT.

The chain employs TRBV5-1 and TRBJ2-3, with D hard to call. Trimming removed 1 base from V and 2 bases from J, with 14 bases in between. The CDR3 runs to 16 residues. Per germline, CDR1 SGHRS and CDR2 YFSETQ. In DNA, the CDR3 is TGCGCCAGCAGCTTGTCGGCCCCGGGTAACACAGATACGCAGTATTTT. The encoded protein is CASSLSAPGNTDTQYF.

The chain uses TRBV6-8 and TRBJ2-1; the match to TRBD1 covers 9 bases. In germline, CDR1 is MNHGY, CDR2 SAAAGT. With V trimmed by 6 bases and J by 8 bases, 8 bases remained unmatched. This CDR3 contains 14 residues. CDR3 sequence: CASRRDRGGDEQFF. Written as DNA, the CDR3 is TGTGCCAGCAGAAGAGACAGGGGGGGCGATGAGCAGTTCTTC.

V gene TRBV5-1 combines with J gene TRBJ2-5, with D possibly matching TRBD2 (5 bases). CDR3 length: 15 residues. Germline V gene sequence: CDR1 SGHRS, CDR2 YFSETQ. V was pared by 2 bases and J by 5 bases, with 16 bases between. CDR3: CASSFQLDLKETQYF. The CDR3 DNA is TGCGCCAGCAGCTTCCAACTAGACCTGAAGGAGACCCAGTACTTC.

The chain joins TRBV30 to TRBJ1-2, with 7 bases aligning to TRBD1. CDR1 is GTSNPN and CDR2 is SVGIG in the germline V gene (reference sequence). The CDR3 is 13 residues long. The V gene end was trimmed by 5 bases and the J gene end by 2 bases; junction bases not matched to a gene: 5. This CDR3 is CAWGTVGNYGYTF. CDR3 bases: TGTGCCTGGGGGACAGTTGGCAACTATGGCTACACCTTC.